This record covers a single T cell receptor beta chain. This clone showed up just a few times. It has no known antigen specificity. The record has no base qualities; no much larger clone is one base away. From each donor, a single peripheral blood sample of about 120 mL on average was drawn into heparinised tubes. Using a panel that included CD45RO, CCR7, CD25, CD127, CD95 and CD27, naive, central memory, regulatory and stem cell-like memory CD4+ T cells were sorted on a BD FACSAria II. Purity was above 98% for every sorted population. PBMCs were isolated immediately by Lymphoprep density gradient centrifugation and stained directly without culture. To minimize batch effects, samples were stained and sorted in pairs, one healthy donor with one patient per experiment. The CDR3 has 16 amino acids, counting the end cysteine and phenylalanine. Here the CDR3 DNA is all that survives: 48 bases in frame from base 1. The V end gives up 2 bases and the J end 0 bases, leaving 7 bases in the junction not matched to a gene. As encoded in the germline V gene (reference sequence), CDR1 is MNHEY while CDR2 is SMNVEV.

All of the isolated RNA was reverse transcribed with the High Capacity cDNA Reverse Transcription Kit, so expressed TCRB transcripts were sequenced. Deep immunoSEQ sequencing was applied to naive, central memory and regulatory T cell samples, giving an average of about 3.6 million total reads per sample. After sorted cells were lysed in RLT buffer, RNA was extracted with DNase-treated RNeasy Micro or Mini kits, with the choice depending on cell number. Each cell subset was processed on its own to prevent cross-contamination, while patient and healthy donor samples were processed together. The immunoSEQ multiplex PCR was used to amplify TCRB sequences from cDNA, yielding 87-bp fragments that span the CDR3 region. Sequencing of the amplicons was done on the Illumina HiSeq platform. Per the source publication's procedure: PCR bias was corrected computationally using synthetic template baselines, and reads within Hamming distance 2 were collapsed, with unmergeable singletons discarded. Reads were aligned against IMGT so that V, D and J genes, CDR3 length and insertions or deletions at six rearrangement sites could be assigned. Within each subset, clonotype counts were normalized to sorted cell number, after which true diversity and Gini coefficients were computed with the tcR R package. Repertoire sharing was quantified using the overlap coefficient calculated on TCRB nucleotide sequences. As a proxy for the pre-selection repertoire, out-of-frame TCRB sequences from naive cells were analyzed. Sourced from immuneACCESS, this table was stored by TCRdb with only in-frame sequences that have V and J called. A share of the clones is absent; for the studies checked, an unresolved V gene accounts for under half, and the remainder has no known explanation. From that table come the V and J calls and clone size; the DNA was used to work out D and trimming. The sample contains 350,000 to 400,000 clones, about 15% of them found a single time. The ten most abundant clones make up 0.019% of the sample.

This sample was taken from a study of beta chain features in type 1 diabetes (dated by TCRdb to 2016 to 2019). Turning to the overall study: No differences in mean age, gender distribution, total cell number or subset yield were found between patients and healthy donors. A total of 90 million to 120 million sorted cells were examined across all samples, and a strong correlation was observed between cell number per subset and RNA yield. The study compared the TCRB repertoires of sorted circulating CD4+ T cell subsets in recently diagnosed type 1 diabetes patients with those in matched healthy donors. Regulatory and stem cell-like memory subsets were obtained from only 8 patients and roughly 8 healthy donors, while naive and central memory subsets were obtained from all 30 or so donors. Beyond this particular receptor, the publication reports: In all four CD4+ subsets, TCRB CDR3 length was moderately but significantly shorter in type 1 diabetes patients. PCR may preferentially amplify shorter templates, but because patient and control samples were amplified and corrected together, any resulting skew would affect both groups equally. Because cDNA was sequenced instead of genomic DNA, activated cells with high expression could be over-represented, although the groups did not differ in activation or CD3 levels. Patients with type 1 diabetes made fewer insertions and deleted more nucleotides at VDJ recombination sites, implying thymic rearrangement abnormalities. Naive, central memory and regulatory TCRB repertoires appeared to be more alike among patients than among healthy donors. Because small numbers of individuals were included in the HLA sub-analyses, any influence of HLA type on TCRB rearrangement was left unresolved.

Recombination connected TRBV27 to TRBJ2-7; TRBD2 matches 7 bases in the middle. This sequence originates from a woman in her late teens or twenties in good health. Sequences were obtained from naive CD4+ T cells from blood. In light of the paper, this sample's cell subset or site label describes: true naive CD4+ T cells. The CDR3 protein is CASSLESGVSSYEQYF. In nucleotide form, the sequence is TGTGCCAGCAGTTTAGAGAGCGGGGTAAGCTCCTACGAGCAGTACTTC.